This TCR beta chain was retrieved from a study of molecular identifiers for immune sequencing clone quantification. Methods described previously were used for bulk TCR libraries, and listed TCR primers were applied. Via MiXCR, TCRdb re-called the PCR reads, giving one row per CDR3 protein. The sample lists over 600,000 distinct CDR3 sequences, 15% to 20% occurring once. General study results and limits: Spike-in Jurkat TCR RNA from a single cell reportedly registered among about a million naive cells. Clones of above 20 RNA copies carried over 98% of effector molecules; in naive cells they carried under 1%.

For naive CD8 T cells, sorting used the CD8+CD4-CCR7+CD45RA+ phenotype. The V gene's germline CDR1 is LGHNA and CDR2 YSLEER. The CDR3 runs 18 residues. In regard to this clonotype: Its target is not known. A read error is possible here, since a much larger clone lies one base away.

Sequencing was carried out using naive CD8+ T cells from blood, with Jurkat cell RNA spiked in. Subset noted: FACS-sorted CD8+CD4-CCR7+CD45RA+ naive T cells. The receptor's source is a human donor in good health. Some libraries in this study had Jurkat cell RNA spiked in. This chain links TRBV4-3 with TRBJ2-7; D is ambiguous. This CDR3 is CACSQDRPTSIISYEQYF. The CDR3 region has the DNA TGCGCCTGCAGCCAAGATCGACCGACCTCGATTATCTCCTACGAGCAGTACTTC.